Following are 22 T cell receptor beta chains from one sample sequenced in a study of radiation and T cells in renal cell carcinoma. The table came from immunoSEQ multiplex PCR; TCRdb's copy has only in-frame clones and leaves some out. The table lists roughly 170,000 clones, 88% of them singletons, with approximately 10% in the top ten. Time point here: blood 4 weeks post-SBRT, at nephrectomy. Sample treatment: 15 Gy SBRT to primary tumor, nephrectomy 4 weeks later. Here the sequenced sample was blood, taken from a patient whose treatment included radiotherapy and nephrectomy. The receptors here all came from a woman aged 50 to 60 with renal cell carcinoma.

The chain uses TRBV7-2 and TRBJ1-1; D gene ambiguous. The CDR3 totals 13 residues. V lost 5 bases and J lost 1, with 8 bases in between. Germline V lookup: CDR1 SGHTA, CDR2 FQGNSA. The DNA for the CDR3 is TGTGCCAGCAGCCCCGCGGGGAACACTGAAGCTTTCTTT. Translated: CASSPAGNTEAFF.

The table lists this clone with a count of one. The V gene is TRBV2, the J gene TRBJ2-7; D call uncertain. Germline values: CDR1 SNHLY, CDR2 FYNNEI. CDR3 length equals 12 residues. The germline V and J ends were trimmed by 6 bases and 4 bases, with 10 bases remaining between them. The CDR3: CASRGLGYEQYF. The CDR3, as DNA: TGTGCCAGCAGAGGTTTGGGATACGAGCAGTACTTC.

The chain has TRBV27 and TRBJ2-2; TRBD1 aligns across 8 bases. The CDR3 length is 15 residues. Per germline, CDR1 MNHEY and CDR2 SMNVEV (reference sequence). V lost 4 bases to trimming and J lost 5 bases; unmatched junction nucleotides: 6. CDR3 nucleotide sequence: TGTGCCAGCAGTTATCCCAGGGGGCGGACCGGGGAGCTGTTTTTT. Protein sequence: CASSYPRGRTGELFF.

The CDR3 nucleotides read TGTGCCAGCAGTGAGAGCTCGACGATCAATGAGCAGTTCTTC. It encodes CASSESSTINEQFF. The V call is TRBV2, the J call TRBJ2-1; unclear D gene. The germline V gene has CDR1 SNHLY and CDR2 FYNNEI. This CDR3 region has 14 residues. Trimming removed 3 bases from V and 6 bases from J, with 12 bases in between.

The genes are TRBV6-1 and TRBJ2-1; tentatively, D is TRBD2 (5 bases). This CDR3 is built from 15 residues. The germline gives CDR1 MNHNS, CDR2 SASEGT. Trimming cost V 2 bases and J 4 bases, with 12 bases left between them. CDR3 protein: CASSEIGEDYNEQFF. Written as DNA, the CDR3 is TGTGCCAGCAGTGAAATCGGGGAAGATTACAATGAGCAGTTCTTC.

The V and J genes are TRBV6-6 and TRBJ2-6; TRBD1 might be the D (6 bases). Trimming cost V 6 bases and J 2 bases, with 8 bases left between them. The germline CDR1 and CDR2 sequences are MNHNY and SVGAGI (reference sequence). The CDR3 contains 14 residues. Here the CDR3 reads CASSRQAGANVLTF. The CDR3 nucleotides are TGTGCCAGCAGCAGACAGGCTGGGGCCAACGTCCTGACTTTC.

This sequence joins TRBV6-5 and TRBJ1-1, with a possible D match to TRBD1 (5 bases). Germline V gene sequence: CDR1 MNHEY, CDR2 SVGAGI. The V end was cut by 10 bases, the J end by 2 bases, with 14 bases between. CDR3 length: 13 amino acids. The CDR3 here is CATSIDRNTEAFF. CDR3 DNA: TGTGCCACCTCGATAGACAGAAACACTGAAGCTTTCTTT.

This clone was observed a single time. The rearrangement joins TRBV2 to TRBJ2-7, with D perhaps assigned TRBD1 or TRBD2 (5 bases each). The germline V gene has CDR1 SNHLY and CDR2 FYNNEI. V was shortened by 8 bases and J by 3 bases, with 14 bases between the two germline ends. This CDR3 has 13 residues. Here the CDR3 reads CASGRRDGYEQYF. The CDR3, as DNA: TGTGCCAGCGGCCGCCGGGACGGCTACGAGCAGTACTTC. The variable domain in full, with the rest retrieved from reference TRBV2 and TRBJ2-7, is EPEVTQTPSHQVTQMGQEVILRCVPISNHLYFYWYRQILGQKVEFLVSFYNNEISEKSEIFDDQFSVERPDGSNFTLKIRSTKLEDSAMYFCASGRRDGYEQYFGPGTRLTVT.

V gene TRBV18 combines with J gene TRBJ1-5; TRBD1 matches 7 bases. V shed 11 bases, J shed 4 bases, and the junction held 8 bases outside the gene matches. The germline V gene encodes CDR1 KGHSH and CDR2 LQKENI. The CDR3 runs to 13 residues. The CDR3 here is CACRQGLNQPQHF. CDR3 nucleotides: TGTGCCTGTCGACAGGGACTAAATCAGCCCCAGCATTTT.

The V call is TRBV6-5, the J call TRBJ1-4, with D unclear. The CDR3 has 15 amino acids. Germline CDR1 and CDR2: MNHEY and SVGAGI. V shed 3 bases and J shed 0 bases, with 8 bases lying between them. The CDR3 nucleotides read TGTGCCAGCAGTTATGCACCGTCAACTAATGAAAAACTGTTTTTT. Translating gives CASSYAPSTNEKLFF.

CDR3 sequence reads: CASSRAEIYGYTF. In DNA, the CDR3 is TGTGCCAGCAGCCGAGCAGAAATCTATGGCTACACCTTC. The chain is built from TRBV7-9 and TRBJ1-2; D remains ambiguous. Germline CDR1 reads SEHNR; CDR2 reads FQNEAQ (reference sequence). This CDR3 has 13 amino acids. V was trimmed by 5 bases and J by 4 bases, leaving 11 bases between them. Supplemented by reference TRBV7-9 and TRBJ1-2, the full variable domain reads DTGVSQNPRHKITKRGQNVTFRCDPISEHNRLYWYRQTLGQGPEFLTYFQNEAQLEKSRLLSDRFSAERPKGSFSTLEIQRTEQGDSAMYLCASSRAEIYGYTFGSGTRLTVV.

The V gene is TRBV6-6, the J gene TRBJ2-1, with TRBD1 matching 9 bases. Germline V gene sequence: CDR1 MNHNY, CDR2 SVGAGI (reference sequence). This CDR3 region has 14 residues. Germline trimming cut 6 bases from V and 7 bases from J; bases unmatched to any gene: 7. The CDR3 DNA follows: TGTGCCAGCAGCGAACAGGGGGCGCTTAATGAGCAGTTCTTC. It translates to CASSEQGALNEQFF.

The V and J genes are TRBV5-1 and TRBJ2-7, with TRBD1 as a possible D gene (6 bases). V lost 2 bases and J 2 bases, leaving 11 bases between the germline ends. Germline assignment: CDR1 SGHRS and CDR2 YFSETQ. This CDR3 spans 14 amino acids. The CDR3 nucleotides read TGCGCCAGCAGCTTAGACAGGTTAACCTACGAGCAGTACTTC. Amino acid sequence: CASSLDRLTYEQYF.

The chain couples TRBV10-1 to TRBJ2-3, with TRBD2 matching 9 bases. V lost 3 bases and J lost 7; bases outside the gene matches: 5. Germline CDR1 reads WNHNN; CDR2 reads SYGVQD (reference sequence). CDR3 length: 14 amino acids. CDR3 residues: CASSDGGRGNTQYF. The CDR3 DNA reads as TGCGCCAGCAGTGATGGCGGGAGGGGAAATACGCAGTATTTT.

This chain connects TRBV2 to TRBJ2-1, with 12 bases matching TRBD2. CDR3 length: 15 amino acids. Germline trimming cut 10 bases from V and 9 bases from J; bases unmatched to any gene: 13. Germline values: CDR1 SNHLY, CDR2 FYNNEI. The CDR3 protein is CATSKRLAGGSEQFF. For the CDR3, the DNA is TGTGCCACCTCTAAACGGCTAGCGGGGGGGAGTGAGCAGTTCTTC.

For the CDR3, the DNA is TGCGCCAGCAGCTTCGACAGGGGCAACAATGAGCAGTTCTTC. Amino acid sequence: CASSFDRGNNEQFF. The chain employs TRBV5-1 and TRBJ2-1, with 8 bases aligning to TRBD1. The V and J ends lost 2 bases and 5 bases, in that order; junction bases with no gene match: 3. CDR1 SGHRS and CDR2 YFSETQ come from the germline V gene. The CDR3 contains 14 residues.

This clone was seen a single time. This chain connects TRBV13 to TRBJ1-6; no definite D call. The germline gives CDR1 PRHDT, CDR2 FYEKMQ (reference sequence). V was pared by 5 bases and J by 9 bases, with 8 bases between. The CDR3 extends over 12 amino acids. CDR3 residues: CASSRAFSPLHF. As DNA, the CDR3 is TGTGCCAGCAGCCGGGCTTTTTCACCCCTCCACTTT.

The chain carries TRBV6-5 and TRBJ1-1; 8 bases match TRBD1. The CDR3 runs 15 residues. V lost 5 bases to trimming and J lost 5 bases; unmatched junction nucleotides: 10. Germline values: CDR1 MNHEY, CDR2 SVGAGI. CDR3: CASSGQQGVKTEAFF. Here the CDR3 DNA reads TGTGCCAGCAGTGGGCAACAGGGGGTTAAGACTGAAGCTTTCTTT.

The V call is TRBV5-1, the J call TRBJ2-5; 9 nucleotides line up with TRBD1. V lost 5 bases and J lost 1; bases outside the gene matches: 6. The CDR3 has 15 residues. Per the germline V gene, CDR1 is SGHRS and CDR2 is YFSETQ. The CDR3 is CASSPLTGGQETQYF. The CDR3 DNA follows: TGCGCCAGCAGTCCACTGACAGGGGGCCAAGAGACCCAGTACTTC. Supplemented by reference TRBV5-1 and TRBJ2-5, the full variable domain reads KAGVTQTPRYLIKTRGQQVTLSCSPISGHRSVSWYQQTPGQGLQFLFEYFSETQRNKGNFPGRFSGRQFSNSRSEMNVSTLELGDSALYLCASSPLTGGQETQYFGPGTRLLVL.

The V gene is TRBV6-1, the J gene TRBJ2-5; D uncertain. CDR1 is MNHNS and CDR2 is SASEGT in the germline V gene. The CDR3 consists of 13 residues. The V gene lost 6 bases and the J gene lost 1 base, with 9 bases spanning the gap. The CDR3 nucleotides are TGTGCCAGCAGGAAGTCCGGCCAAGAGACCCAGTACTTC. Protein: CASRKSGQETQYF.

The gene calls are TRBV7-8 and TRBJ1-3; 11 positions match TRBD1. The V and J ends lost 2 bases and 3 bases, in that order; junction bases with no gene match: 6. Germline assignment: CDR1 SGHVS and CDR2 FQNEAQ. This CDR3 comprises 17 residues. The CDR3 loop is CASSLRDRGYLGNTIYF. The CDR3 nucleotides are TGTGCCAGCAGCTTAAGGGACAGGGGGTATCTTGGAAACACCATATATTTT. Looking up the rest from reference TRBV7-8 and TRBJ1-3 gives the full variable domain: GAGVSQSPRYKVAKRGQDVALRCDPISGHVSLFWYQQALGQGPEFLTYFQNEAQLDKSGLPSDRFFAERPEGSVSTLKIQRTQQEDSAVYLCASSLRDRGYLGNTIYFGEGSWLTVV.

CDR3 in amino acids: CASSLAPGSNYGYTF. CDR3 nucleotide sequence: TGTGCCAGCAGCTTAGCACCGGGAAGCAACTATGGCTACACCTTC. V is TRBV11-1 and J is TRBJ1-2; the D is unclear. Trimming took 0 bases from V and 2 from J, leaving 10 bases between them. The CDR3 runs to 15 residues. The germline V gene has CDR1 SGHAT and CDR2 FQDESV (reference sequence).